The clone carrying this TCR beta chain has only a few counts. The antigen is unknown. The data stem from a study of shared clonotypes between healthy human individuals. Study-wide background: Donors, aged 18 to 49, were a couple of women and a few men. General observations from the study: Generation of non-shared clonotypes was less probable than generation of clonotypes shared by all four donors.

Assay: immunoSEQ multiplex PCR; the TCRdb copy retains only in-frame clones and omits some. The table records about 1.1 million clones, about 72% of them present only once. Sequenced input: memory CD4+ T cells from PBMCs. As for subset: CD45RA-negative fraction. This clonotype was obtained from a man aged 18-30 years in good health. Some clones in this sample may be carry-over from other donors' samples.

DNA of the CDR3: TGCAGCGTCAGCGGACAGGGGGCCGGTCAAGAGACCCAGTACTTC. Its protein product is CSVSGQGAGQETQYF. The rearrangement links TRBV29-1 to TRBJ2-5; 11 bases align to TRBD1. This CDR3 is 15 amino acids long. V was clipped by 6 bases and J by 2 bases; unmatched bases: 8. Germline V CDR1 and CDR2: SQVTM, ANQGSEA. The full variable domain, with the rest looked up from reference TRBV29-1 and TRBJ2-5, is SAVISQKPSRDICQRGTSLTIQCQVDSQVTMMFWYRQQPGQSLTLIATANQGSEATYESGFVIDKFPISRPNLTFSTLTVSNMSPEDSSIYLCSVSGQGAGQETQYFGPGTRLLVL.